This T cell receptor (beta chain) was profiled in a study of T cells expressing NK-cell markers. TCRdb derives one entry per CDR3 protein from the 5' RACE reads, leaving out DNA. The sample table includes 300,000 to 450,000 distinct CDR3 sequences. CDR3 length: 16 amino acids. Per the germline V gene, CDR1 is MGHRA and CDR2 is YSYEKL. The chain links TRBV4-1 to TRBJ2-1; TCRdb selects TRBD2, and the lack of DNA leaves this call unchecked. The receptor's source is a man aged 18-75 years in good health. Sequencing used blood T cells: a sorted CD56 or NKG2C T cell subset, CD4+ or CD8+ T cells, or bulk PBMC T cells (not recorded which). The CDR3 loop is CASSQPLGLIQNEQFF.